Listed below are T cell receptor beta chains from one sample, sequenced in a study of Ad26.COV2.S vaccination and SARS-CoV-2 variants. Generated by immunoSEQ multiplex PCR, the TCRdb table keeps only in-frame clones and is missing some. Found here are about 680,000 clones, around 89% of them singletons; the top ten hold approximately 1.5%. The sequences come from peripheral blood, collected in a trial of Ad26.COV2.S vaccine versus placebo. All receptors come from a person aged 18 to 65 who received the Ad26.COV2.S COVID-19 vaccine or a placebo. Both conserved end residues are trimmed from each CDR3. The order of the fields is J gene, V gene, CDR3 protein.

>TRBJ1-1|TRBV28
ASSTTGGRDEAF
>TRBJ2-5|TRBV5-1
ASSLVDNQETQY
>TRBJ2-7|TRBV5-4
ASSFYGTGVSYEQY
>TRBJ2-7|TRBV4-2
ASSPGPGGHYEQY
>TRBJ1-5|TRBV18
ASSPPRGTGGYDNQPQH
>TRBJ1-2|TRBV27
ASSTVGAYGYT
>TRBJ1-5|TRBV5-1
ASSLAGIGNQPQH
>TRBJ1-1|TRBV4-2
ASSQDWRGVTEAF
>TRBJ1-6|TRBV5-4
ASSLGGGNDNSPLH
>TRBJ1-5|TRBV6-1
ASSEFGEQPQH
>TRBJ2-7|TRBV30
AWSISSASYEQY
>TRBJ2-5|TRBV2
ASSSRGVGTQY
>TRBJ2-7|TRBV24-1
ATSVGGSSYEQY
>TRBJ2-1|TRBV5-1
ASSVTSASHYNEQF
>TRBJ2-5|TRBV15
ATSRVKGQGGKETQY
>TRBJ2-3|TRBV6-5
ASSNGTTGTDTQY
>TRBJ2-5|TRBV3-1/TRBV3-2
ASSFRVSGTNQETQY
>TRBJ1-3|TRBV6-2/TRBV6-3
ASSLQGASVSSGNTIY
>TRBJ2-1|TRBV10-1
ASRSTSGGLL
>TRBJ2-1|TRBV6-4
ASSETRGTHSYNEQF
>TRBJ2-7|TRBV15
ATTSGGSSYEQY
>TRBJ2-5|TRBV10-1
ASSTGAGETQY
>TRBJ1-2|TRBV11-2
ASSQEGYGYT
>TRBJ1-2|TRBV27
ASSPSPNYFGYT
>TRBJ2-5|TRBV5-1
ASREAGVDQETQY
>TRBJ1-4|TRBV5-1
ASSSQGAGEKLF
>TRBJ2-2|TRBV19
ASSIGPGSGELF
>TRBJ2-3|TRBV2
ASNLPTHMSTDTQY
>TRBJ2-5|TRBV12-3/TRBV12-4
ASSLLQETQY
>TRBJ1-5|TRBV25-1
ASSEYSGNSNQPQH
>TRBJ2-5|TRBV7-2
ASSLAGAVQGTQY
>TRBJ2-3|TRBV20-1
SARVTDTQY
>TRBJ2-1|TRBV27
ASSIRDRGVWEQF
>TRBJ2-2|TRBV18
ASSPGTSGRTGELF